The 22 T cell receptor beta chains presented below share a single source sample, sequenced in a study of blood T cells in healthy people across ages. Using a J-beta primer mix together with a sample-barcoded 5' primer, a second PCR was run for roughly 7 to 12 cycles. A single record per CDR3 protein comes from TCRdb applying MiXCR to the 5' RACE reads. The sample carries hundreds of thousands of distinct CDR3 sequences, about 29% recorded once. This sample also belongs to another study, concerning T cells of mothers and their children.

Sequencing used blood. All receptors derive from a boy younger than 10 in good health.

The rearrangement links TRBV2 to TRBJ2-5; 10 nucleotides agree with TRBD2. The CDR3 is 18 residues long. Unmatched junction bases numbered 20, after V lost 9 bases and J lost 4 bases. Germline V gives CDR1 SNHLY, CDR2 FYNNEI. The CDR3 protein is CARTIHVLAGARGETQYF. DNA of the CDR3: TGTGCCAGGACCATTCACGTTCTAGCGGGGGCGAGGGGAGAGACCCAGTACTTC.

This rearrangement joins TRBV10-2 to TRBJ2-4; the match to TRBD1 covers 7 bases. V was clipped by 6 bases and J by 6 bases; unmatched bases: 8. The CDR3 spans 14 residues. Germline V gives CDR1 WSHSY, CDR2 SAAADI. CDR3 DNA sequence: TGCGCCAGCAGACCAACAGGGGCTATAAACATTCAGTACTTC. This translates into CASRPTGAINIQYF.

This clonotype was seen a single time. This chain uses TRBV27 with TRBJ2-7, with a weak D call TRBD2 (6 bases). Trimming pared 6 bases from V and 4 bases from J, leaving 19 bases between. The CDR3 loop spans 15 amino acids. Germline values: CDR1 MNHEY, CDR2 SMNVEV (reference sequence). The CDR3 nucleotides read TGTGCCAGCAGGTCCCAAATCGGGCGGGAATACGAGCAGTACTTC. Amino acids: CASRSQIGREYEQYF.

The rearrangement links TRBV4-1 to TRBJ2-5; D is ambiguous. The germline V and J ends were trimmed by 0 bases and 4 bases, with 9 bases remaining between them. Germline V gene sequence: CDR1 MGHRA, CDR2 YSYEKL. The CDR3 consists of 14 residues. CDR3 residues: CASSQDKAIETQYF. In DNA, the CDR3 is TGCGCCAGCAGCCAAGATAAAGCAATAGAGACCCAGTACTTC.

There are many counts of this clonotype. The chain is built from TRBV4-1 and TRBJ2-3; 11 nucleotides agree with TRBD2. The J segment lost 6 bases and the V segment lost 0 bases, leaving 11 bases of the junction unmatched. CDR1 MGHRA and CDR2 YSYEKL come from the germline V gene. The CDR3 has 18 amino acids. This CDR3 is CASSQEYPGLAGGDTQYF. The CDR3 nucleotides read TGCGCCAGCAGCCAAGAATATCCAGGGTTAGCGGGAGGGGATACGCAGTATTTT.

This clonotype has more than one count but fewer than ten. The CDR3 DNA reads as TGTGCCAGCAGTTTTCGCGGCGGACAAGAGACCCAGTACTTC. It yields the protein CASSFRGGQETQYF. The J gene is TRBJ2-5, the V gene TRBV12-3 or TRBV12-4; D uncertain. Trimming took 3 bases from V and 2 from J, leaving 10 bases between them. The CDR3 runs to 14 residues.

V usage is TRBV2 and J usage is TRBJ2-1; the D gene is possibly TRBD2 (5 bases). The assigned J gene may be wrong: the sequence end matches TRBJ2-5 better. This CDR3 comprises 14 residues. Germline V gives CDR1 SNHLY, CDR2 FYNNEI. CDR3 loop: CASSESGPNWTQYF. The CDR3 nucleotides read TGTGCCAGCAGTGAGAGCGGCCCAAATTGGACCCAGTACTTC.

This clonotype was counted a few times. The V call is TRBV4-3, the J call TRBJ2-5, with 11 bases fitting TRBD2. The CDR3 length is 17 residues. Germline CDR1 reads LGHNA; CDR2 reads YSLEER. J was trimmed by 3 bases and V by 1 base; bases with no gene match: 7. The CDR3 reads CASSQGLAGGTEETQYF. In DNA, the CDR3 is TGCGCCAGCAGCCAAGGGTTAGCGGGGGGGACCGAAGAGACCCAGTACTTC.

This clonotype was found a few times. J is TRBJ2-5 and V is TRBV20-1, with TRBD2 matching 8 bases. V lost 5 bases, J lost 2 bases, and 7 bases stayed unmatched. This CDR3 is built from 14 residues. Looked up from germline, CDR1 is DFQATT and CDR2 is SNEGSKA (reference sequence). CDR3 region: CSAVLAVGQETQYF. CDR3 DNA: TGCAGTGCTGTACTAGCGGTGGGGCAAGAGACCCAGTACTTC.

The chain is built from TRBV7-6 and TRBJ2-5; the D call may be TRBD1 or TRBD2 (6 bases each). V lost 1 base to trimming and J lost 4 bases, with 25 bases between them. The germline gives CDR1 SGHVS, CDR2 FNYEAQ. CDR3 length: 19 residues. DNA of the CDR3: TGTGCCAGCAGCTTAGGGACTACAGGGAAGGGGATATTTCGAGAGACCCAGTACTTC. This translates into CASSLGTTGKGIFRETQYF. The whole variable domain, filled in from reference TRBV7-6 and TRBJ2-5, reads GAGVSQSPRYKVTKRGQDVALRCDPISGHVSLYWYRQALGQGPEFLTYFNYEAQQDKSGLPNDRFSAERPEGSISTLTIQRTEQRDSAMYRCASSLGTTGKGIFRETQYFGPGTRLLVL.

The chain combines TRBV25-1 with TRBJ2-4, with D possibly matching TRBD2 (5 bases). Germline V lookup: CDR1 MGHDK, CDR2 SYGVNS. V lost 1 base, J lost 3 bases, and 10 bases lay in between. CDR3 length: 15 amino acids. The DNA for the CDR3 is TGTGCCAGCAGTGAATTGGTGGGAGTCAAAAACATTCAGTACTTC. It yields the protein CASSELVGVKNIQYF.

The CDR3 DNA sequence: TGCAGTGCTAGAGAACCCGACTTGCGGGAGGCCAGGGAGACCCAGTACTTC. This gives the protein CSAREPDLREARETQYF. The gene calls are TRBV20-1 and TRBJ2-5; TRBD2 matches at 8 bases. The CDR3 is 17 amino acids. The germline CDR1 and CDR2 sequences are DFQATT and SNEGSKA (reference sequence). The V segment lost 0 bases and the J segment 5 bases; nucleotides outside the gene matches: 14.

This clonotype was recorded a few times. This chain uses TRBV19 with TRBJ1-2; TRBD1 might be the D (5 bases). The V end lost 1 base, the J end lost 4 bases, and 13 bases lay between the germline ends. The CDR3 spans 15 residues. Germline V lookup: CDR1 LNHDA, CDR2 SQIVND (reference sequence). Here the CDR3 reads CASSIGPRGTYGYTF. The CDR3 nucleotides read TGTGCCAGTAGTATAGGTCCCCGAGGGACCTATGGCTACACCTTC.

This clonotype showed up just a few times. CDR3: CASSLGLNEKLFF. Written as DNA, the CDR3 is TGCGCCAGCAGCCTTGGACTGAATGAAAAACTGTTTTTT. The chain links TRBV5-1 to TRBJ1-4, with D unclear. The CDR3 has 13 residues. Germline V gene lookup returns CDR1 SGHRS and CDR2 YFSETQ. V was pared by 4 bases and J by 5 bases, with 9 bases between.

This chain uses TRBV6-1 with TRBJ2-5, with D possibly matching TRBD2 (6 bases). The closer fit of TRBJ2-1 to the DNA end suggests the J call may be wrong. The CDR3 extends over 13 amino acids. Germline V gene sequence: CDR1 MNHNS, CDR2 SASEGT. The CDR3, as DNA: TGTGCCAGCAGCGACCTAGCGACGGGCCCTCAGTTCTTC. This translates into CASSDLATGPQFF.

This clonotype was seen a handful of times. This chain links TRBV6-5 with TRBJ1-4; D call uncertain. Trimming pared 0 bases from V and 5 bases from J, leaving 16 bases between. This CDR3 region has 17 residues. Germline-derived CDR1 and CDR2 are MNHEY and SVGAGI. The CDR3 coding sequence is TGTGCCAGCAGTTACTCGTTAACGGGCAGGAGGAATGAAAAACTGTTTTTT. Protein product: CASSYSLTGRRNEKLFF.

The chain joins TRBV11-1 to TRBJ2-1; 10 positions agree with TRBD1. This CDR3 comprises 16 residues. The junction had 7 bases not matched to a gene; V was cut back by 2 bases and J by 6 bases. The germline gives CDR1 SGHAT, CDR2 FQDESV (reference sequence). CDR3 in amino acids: CASSLNPGQGINEQFF. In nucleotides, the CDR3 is TGTGCCAGCAGCTTAAACCCGGGACAGGGGATCAATGAGCAGTTCTTC.

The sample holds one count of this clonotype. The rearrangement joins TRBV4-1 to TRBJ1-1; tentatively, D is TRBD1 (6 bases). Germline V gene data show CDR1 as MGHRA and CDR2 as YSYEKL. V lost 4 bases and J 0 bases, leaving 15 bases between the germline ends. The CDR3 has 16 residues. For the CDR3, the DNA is TGCGCCAGCAGCCTAGCGAACAGGGCAATGAACACTGAAGCTTTCTTT. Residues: CASSLANRAMNTEAFF.

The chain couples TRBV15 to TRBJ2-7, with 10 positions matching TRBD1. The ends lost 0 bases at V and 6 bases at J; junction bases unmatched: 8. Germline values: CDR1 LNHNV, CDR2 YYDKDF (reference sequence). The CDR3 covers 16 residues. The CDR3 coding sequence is TGTGCCACCAGCAGAGATCGTGGACAGGGGGGGATCGAGCAGTACTTC. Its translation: CATSRDRGQGGIEQYF.

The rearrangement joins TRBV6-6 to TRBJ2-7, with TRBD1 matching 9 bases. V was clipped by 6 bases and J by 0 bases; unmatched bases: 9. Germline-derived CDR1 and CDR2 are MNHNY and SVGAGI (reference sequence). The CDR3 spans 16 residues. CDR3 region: CASSHGGQGSSYEQYF. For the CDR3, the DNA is TGTGCCAGCAGCCATGGCGGACAGGGGAGCTCCTACGAGCAGTACTTC.

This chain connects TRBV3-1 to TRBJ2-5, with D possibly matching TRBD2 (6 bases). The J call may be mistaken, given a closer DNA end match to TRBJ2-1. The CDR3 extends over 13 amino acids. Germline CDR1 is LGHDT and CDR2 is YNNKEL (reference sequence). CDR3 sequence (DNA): TGTGCCAGCAGCCGCGGGGACGTTGGTGAGCAGTTCTTC. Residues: CASSRGDVGEQFF.

CDR3 amino acids: CASSSGPYEQFF. CDR3 coding DNA: TGCGCCAGCAGTTCAGGGCCTTATGAGCAGTTCTTC. The chain carries TRBV5-1 and TRBJ2-1, with D possibly matching TRBD1 (5 bases). V dropped 5 bases and J dropped 8 bases, with 11 bases sitting between them. CDR1 is SGHRS, CDR2 YFSETQ, per germline. CDR3 length: 12 residues.